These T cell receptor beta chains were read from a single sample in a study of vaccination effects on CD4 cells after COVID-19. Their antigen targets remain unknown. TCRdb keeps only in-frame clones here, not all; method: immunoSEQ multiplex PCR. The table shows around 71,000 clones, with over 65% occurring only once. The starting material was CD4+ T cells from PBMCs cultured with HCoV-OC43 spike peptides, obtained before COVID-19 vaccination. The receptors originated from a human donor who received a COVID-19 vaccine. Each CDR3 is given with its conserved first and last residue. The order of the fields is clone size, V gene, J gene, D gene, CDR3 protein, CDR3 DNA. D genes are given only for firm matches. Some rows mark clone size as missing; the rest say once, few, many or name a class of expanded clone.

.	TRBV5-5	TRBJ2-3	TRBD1	CASSRTGGYTDTQYF	TGTGCCAGCAGCCGTACAGGGGGGTACACAGATACGCAGTATTTT
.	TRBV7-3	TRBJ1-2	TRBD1	CASSPDRAGGYTF	TGTGCCAGCAGCCCGGACAGGGCGGGCGGCTACACCTTC
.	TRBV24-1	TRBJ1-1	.	CATRSGMNTEAFF	TGTGCCACCCGCAGCGGGATGAACACTGAAGCTTTCTTT
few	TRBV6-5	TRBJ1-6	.	CASTPRNLQNSPLHF	TGTGCCAGCACCCCGCGGAACTTACAAAATTCACCCCTCCACTTT
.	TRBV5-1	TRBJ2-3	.	CASRGEGGLNTQYF	TGCGCCAGCCGCGGAGAAGGGGGACTTAATACGCAGTATTTT
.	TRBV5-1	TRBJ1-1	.	CASSYLGFGGNTEAFF	TGCGCCAGCAGTTACTTGGGGTTCGGGGGGAACACTGAAGCTTTCTTT
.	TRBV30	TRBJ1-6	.	CAWRGATSPLHF	TGTGCCTGGAGGGGGGCCACCTCACCCCTCCACTTT
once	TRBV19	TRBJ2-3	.	CASSSPGGHADTQYF	TGTGCCAGTAGTAGTCCTGGGGGGCACGCAGATACGCAGTATTTT
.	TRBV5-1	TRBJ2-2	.	CASSFTDTSNTGELFF	TGCGCCAGCAGCTTTACAGACACTTCGAACACCGGGGAGCTGTTTTTT
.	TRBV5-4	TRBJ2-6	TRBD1	CASSSGTGGAGANVLTF	TGTGCCAGCAGCTCCGGGACAGGGGGCGCTGGGGCCAACGTCCTGACTTTC
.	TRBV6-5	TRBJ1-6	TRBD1	CASNRDRSNNSPLHF	TGTGCCAGCAACCGGGACAGGTCAAATAATTCACCCCTCCACTTT
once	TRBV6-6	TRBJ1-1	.	CASRVENTEAFF	TGTGCCTCCAGGGTCGAGAACACTGAAGCTTTCTTT
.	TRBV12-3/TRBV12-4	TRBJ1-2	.	CASTVRNYGYTF	TGTGCCAGCACCGTCCGGAACTATGGCTACACCTTC
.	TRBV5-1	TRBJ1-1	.	CASSSGNFNTEAFF	TGCGCCAGCAGCTCCGGGAACTTCAACACTGAAGCTTTCTTT
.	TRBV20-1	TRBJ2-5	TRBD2	CSAYRAGEYF	TGCAGTGCCTATCGAGCGGGGGAGTACTTC
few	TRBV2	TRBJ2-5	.	CASKTLSARTQYF	TGTGCCAGCAAGACCTTATCGGCTCGGACCCAGTACTTC
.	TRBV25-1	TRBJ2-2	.	CASSELGGPNTGELFF	TGTGCCAGCAGTGAATTGGGGGGCCCGAACACCGGGGAGCTGTTTTTT
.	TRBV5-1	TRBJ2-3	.	CASSLQRATTDTQYF	TGCGCCAGCAGCTTGCAGCGGGCGACCACAGATACGCAGTATTTT
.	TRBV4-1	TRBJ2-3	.	CASRKGGETSTDTQYF	TGCGCCAGCAGAAAAGGGGGGGAGACTAGCACAGATACGCAGTATTTT
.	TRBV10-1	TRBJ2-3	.	CASSDRRGTDTQYF	TGCGCCAGCAGTGACCGACGGGGCACAGATACGCAGTATTTT
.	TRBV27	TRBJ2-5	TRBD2	CASRGGSQETQYF	TGTGCCAGCAGGGGCGGGAGCCAGGAGACCCAGTACTTC
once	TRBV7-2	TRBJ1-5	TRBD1	CASSPPGGRNQPQHF	TGTGCCAGCAGCCCCCCAGGGGGCCGGAATCAGCCCCAGCATTTT
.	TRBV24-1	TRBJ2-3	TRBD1	CATGDSPNTDTQYF	TGTGCCACCGGGGACAGTCCCAACACAGATACGCAGTATTTT
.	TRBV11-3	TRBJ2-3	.	CASSLVSGADTQYF	TGTGCCAGCAGCTTGGTCAGTGGTGCAGATACGCAGTATTTT
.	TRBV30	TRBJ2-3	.	CAWRKGGSTDTQYF	TGTGCCTGGAGGAAGGGCGGTAGCACAGATACGCAGTATTTT
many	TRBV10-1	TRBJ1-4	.	CASSDQGEKLFF	TGCGCCAGCAGCGACCAGGGTGAAAAACTGTTTTTT
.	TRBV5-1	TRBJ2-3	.	CASSLAGQGSDTQYF	TGCGCCAGCAGCTTGGCCGGGCAGGGCTCAGATACGCAGTATTTT
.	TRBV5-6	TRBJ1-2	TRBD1	CASSLIQGPNYGYTF	TGTGCCAGCAGCCTAATACAGGGGCCTAACTATGGCTACACCTTC
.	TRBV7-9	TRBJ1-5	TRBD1	CASSLDRGDQPQHF	TGTGCCAGCAGCTTAGACAGGGGAGATCAGCCCCAGCATTTT
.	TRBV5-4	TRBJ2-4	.	CASSSDSKNIQYF	TGTGCCAGCAGCTCTGATTCCAAAAACATTCAGTACTTC